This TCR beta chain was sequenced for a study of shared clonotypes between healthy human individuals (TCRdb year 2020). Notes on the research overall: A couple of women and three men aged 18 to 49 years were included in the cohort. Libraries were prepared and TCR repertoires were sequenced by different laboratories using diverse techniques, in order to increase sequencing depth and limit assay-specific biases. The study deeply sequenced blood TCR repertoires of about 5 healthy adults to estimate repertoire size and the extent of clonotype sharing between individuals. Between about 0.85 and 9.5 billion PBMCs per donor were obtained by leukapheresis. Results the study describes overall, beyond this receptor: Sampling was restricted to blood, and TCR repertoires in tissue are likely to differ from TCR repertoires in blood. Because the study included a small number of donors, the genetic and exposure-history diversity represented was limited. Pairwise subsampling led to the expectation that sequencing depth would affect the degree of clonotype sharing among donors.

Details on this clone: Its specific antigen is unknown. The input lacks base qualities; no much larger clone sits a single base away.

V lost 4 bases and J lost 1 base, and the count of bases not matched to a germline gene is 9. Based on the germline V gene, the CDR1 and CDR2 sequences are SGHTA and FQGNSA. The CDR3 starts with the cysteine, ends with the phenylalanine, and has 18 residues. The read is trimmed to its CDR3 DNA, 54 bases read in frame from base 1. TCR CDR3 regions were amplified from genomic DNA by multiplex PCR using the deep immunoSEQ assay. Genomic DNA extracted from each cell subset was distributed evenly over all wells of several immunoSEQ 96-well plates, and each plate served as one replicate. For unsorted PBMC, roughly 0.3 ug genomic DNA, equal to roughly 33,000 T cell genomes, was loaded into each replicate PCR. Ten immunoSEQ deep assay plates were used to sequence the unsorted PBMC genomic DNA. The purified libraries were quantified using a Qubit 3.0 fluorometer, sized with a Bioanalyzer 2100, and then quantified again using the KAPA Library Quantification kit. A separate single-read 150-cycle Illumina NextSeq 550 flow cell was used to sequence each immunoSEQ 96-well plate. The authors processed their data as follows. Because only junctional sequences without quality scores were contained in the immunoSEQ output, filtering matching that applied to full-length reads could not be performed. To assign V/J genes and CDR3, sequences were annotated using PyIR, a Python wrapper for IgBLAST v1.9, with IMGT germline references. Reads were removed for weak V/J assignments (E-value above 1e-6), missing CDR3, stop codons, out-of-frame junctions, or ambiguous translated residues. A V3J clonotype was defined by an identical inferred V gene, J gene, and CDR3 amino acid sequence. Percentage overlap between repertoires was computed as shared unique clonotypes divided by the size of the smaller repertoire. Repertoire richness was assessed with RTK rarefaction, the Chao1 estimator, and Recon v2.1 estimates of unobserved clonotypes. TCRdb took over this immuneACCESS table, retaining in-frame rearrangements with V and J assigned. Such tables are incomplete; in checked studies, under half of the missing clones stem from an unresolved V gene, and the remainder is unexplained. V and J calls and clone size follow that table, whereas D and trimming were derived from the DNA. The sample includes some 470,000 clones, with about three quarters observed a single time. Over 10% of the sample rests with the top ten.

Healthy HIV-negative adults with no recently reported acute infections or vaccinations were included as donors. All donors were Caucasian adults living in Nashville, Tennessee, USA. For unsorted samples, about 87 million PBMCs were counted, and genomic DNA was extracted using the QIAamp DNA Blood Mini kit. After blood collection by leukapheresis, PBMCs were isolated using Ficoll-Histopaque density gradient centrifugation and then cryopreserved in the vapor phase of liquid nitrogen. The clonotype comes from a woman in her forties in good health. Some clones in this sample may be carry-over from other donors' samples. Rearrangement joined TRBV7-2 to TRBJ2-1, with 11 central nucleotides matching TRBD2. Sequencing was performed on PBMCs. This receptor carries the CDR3 CASSYPLTSGISYNEQFF. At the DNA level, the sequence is TGTGCCAGCAGCTACCCCTTGACTAGCGGGATATCCTACAATGAGCAGTTCTTC.